This TCR beta chain appears in the sequencing data of a study of T cells in localized non-small cell lung cancer. The study, taken as a whole, reports: Uninvolved adjacent lung had higher T cell clonality than tumor and all other tissues.

Deletions cut 8 bases from V and 0 bases from J, with 14 bases between. This CDR3 is 15 amino acids long. Germline V gene sequence: CDR1 MNHNS, CDR2 SASEGT. TCRdb's copy holds only in-frame clones and misses some; the assay was immunoSEQ multiplex PCR. The sample holds about 55,000 clones; roughly 88% are singletons and the top ten take roughly a sixth. With regard to this clone: Its antigen is unidentified.

The source is a man aged 40 to 75 with stage III lung adenocarcinoma. Source: peripheral blood mononuclear cells, taken before any cancer treatment. This chain uses TRBV6-1 with TRBJ1-5; TRBD1 is a possible D gene (5 bases). The CDR3 DNA reads TGTGCCAGCTCTCGGGACCCCCTTAGCAATCAGCCCCAGCATTTT. Protein: CASSRDPLSNQPQHF.